This record covers a single T cell receptor (beta chain). CDR1 SNHLY and CDR2 FYNNEI come from the germline V gene. This CDR3 has 14 residues. Between the trimmed V and J ends, which lost 3 bases and 5 bases, there was a span of 10 bases. The data originate from a study of blood T cell repertoires in COVID-19. Study in general: Whether acute or convalescent, the COVID-19 samples came from the United States, Italy and Spain.

Data came from immunoSEQ multiplex PCR; TCRdb stores just in-frame clones and leaves some out. The table lists around 320,000 clones, approximately 90% of them singletons. The sequenced sample consisted of peripheral blood. V gene TRBV2 combines with J gene TRBJ1-4; D ambiguous. This clonotype was sampled from a woman in her thirties who had recovered from COVID-19. The CDR3 coding sequence is TGTGCCAGCAGTGAGTTCAGTCGCAATGAAAAACTGTTTTTT. Amino acid sequence: CASSEFSRNEKLFF.